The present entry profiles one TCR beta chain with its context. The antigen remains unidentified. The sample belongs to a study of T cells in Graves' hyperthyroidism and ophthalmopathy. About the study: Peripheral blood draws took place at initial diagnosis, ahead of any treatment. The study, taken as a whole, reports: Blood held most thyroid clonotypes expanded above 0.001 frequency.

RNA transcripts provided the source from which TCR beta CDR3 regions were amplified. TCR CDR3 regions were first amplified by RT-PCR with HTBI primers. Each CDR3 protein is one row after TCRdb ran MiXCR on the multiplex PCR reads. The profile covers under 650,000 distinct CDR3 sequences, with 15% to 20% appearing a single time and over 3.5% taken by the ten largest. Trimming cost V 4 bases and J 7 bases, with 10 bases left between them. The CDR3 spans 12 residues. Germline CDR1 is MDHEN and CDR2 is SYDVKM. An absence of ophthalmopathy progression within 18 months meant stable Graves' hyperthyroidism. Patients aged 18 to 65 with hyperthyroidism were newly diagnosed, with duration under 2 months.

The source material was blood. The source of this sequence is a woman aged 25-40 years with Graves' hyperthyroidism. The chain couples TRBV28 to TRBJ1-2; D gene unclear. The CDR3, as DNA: TGTGCCAGCAGTTCACAACAACGTGGCTACACCTTC. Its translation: CASSSQQRGYTF.